These 9 T cell receptor beta chains share one sample of origin, sequenced in a study of blood T cell repertoires in COVID-19. Only in-frame clones appear in the TCRdb table, and some are missing; sequencing was by immunoSEQ multiplex PCR. The data contain 300,000 to 450,000 clones, roughly 85% of them singletons. Material for sequencing was peripheral blood. The receptors stem from a woman between 18 and 29 years old with acute or convalescent COVID-19.

The chain carries TRBV3-1 (or the pseudogene TRBV3-2) and TRBJ2-3; 12 positions match TRBD2. The CDR3 contains 21 residues. The V segment lost 2 bases and the J segment 5 bases; nucleotides outside the gene matches: 20. The V gene's germline CDR1 is LGHDT and CDR2 YNNKEL (reference sequence). In DNA form, the CDR3 reads TGTGCCAGCAGCCAAAAGGTCTACACTAGCGGGGGGCCACAGCACCAAGATACGCAGTATTTT. Protein sequence: CASSQKVYTSGGPQHQDTQYF.

The gene calls are TRBV4-2 and TRBJ2-4; perhaps TRBD1 as D (6 bases). The CDR3 is made up of 12 amino acids. With 6 bases removed from V and 10 bases from J, the gap between germline ends came to 13 bases. CDR1 and CDR2 (germline): LGHNA, YNFKEQ. CDR3 protein: CASRQDSEIQYF. The DNA of the CDR3 is TGTGCCAGCAGACAGGACAGCGAGATTCAGTACTTC.

The chain carries TRBV5-4 and TRBJ2-7; D unresolved. The CDR3 totals 12 residues. CDR1 and CDR2 (germline): SGHNT, YYREEE (reference sequence). V lost 0 bases and J 6 bases, leaving 7 bases between the germline ends. CDR3 in amino acids: CASSLDGFEQYF. The DNA of the CDR3 is TGTGCCAGCAGCTTGGACGGGTTCGAGCAGTACTTC.

The J gene is TRBJ2-7, the V gene TRBV7-2; a weak D match, TRBD2 (5 bases). Germline CDR1 is SGHTA and CDR2 is FQGNSA. The CDR3 has 16 amino acids. Trimming shortened V by 2 bases and J by 5 bases, and 19 bases separated the two germline ends. The CDR3 loop is CASSLTPSGIRNEQYF. The CDR3 coding sequence is TGTGCCAGCAGCTTAACTCCATCCGGGATCCGCAACGAGCAGTACTTC.

This clone occurred once. This rearrangement joins TRBV19 to TRBJ2-4; TRBD1 matches 8 bases. Germline V gene lookup returns CDR1 LNHDA and CDR2 SQIVND (reference sequence). The CDR3 extends over 15 amino acids. J lost 0 bases, V lost 6 bases, and 4 bases had no gene match. In DNA, the CDR3 is TGTGCCAGTAGGAGACAGGGGACAGCCAAAAACATTCAGTACTTC. Translated: CASRRQGTAKNIQYF.

The chain is built from TRBV28 and TRBJ1-1, with TRBD1 as a possible D gene (5 bases). The ends were cut back, 5 bases at V and 4 bases at J, with 17 bases in the middle. This CDR3 is built from 15 residues. Germline CDR1 MDHEN, CDR2 SYDVKM. CDR3 residues: CASSLMGEGGTEAFF. In DNA form, the CDR3 reads TGTGCCAGCAGTCTAATGGGGGAGGGCGGCACTGAAGCTTTCTTT.

CDR3 amino acids: CASSFGQGGEPQHF. The DNA for the CDR3 is TGTGCCAGCAGCTTCGGCCAGGGAGGGGAGCCCCAGCATTTT. The chain combines TRBV11-2 with TRBJ1-5, with D perhaps TRBD1 (5 bases). Germline V gives CDR1 SGHAT, CDR2 FQNNGV. CDR3 length equals 14 residues. Trimming removed 3 bases from V and 8 bases from J, with 14 bases in between. The full variable domain, rest sourced from reference TRBV11-2 and TRBJ1-5, is EAGVAQSPRYKIIEKRQSVAFWCNPISGHATLYWYQQILGQGPKLLIQFQNNGVVDDSQLPKDRFSAERLKGVDSTLKIQPAKLEDSAVYLCASSFGQGGEPQHFGDGTRLSIL.

The chain uses TRBV13 and TRBJ2-1; 8 bases agree with TRBD1. CDR3 size: 15 residues. Germline CDR1 PRHDT, CDR2 FYEKMQ (reference sequence). V was pared by 5 bases and J by 10 bases, with 13 bases of the junction left unmatched. CDR3 nucleotide sequence: TGTGCCAGCAGCCCCGGACAGGGTCGGAATCAGGAGCAGTTCTTC. Its translation: CASSPGQGRNQEQFF.

This chain connects TRBV30 to TRBJ2-1, with D tentatively TRBD1 (6 bases). CDR1 and CDR2 from the germline V gene are GTSNPN and SVGIG (reference sequence). This CDR3 has 11 residues. V lost 1 base and J lost 8, with 6 bases in between. The CDR3 protein is CAWSDRDEQFF. The CDR3 nucleotides are TGTGCCTGGAGTGACAGGGATGAGCAGTTCTTC. The full variable domain, with the rest looked up from reference TRBV30 and TRBJ2-1, is SQTIHQWPATLVQPVGSPLSLECTVEGTSNPNLYWYRQAAGRGLQLLFYSVGIGQISSEVPQNLSASRPQDRQFILSSKKLLLSDSGFYLCAWSDRDEQFFGPGTRLTVL.